Below are 20 T cell receptor beta chains sequenced from a single sample in a study of T cells of healthy individuals. TCRdb passed the 5' RACE reads through MiXCR, listing each CDR3 protein once. The table shows approximately 52,000 distinct CDR3 sequences, with around 15% occurring only once. Receptors originate from a human donor in good health.

This clonotype was recorded at least ten times. The chain recombines TRBV20-1 with TRBJ2-6; D might be TRBD1 (5 bases). This CDR3 comprises 15 residues. Germline CDR1 and CDR2: DFQATT and SNEGSKA (reference sequence). V was shortened by 3 bases and J by 0 bases, with 9 bases between the two germline ends. CDR3 protein: CSARDTGSGANVLTF. DNA of the CDR3: TGCAGTGCTAGGGACACGGGCTCTGGGGCCAACGTCCTGACTTTC.

This clonotype was counted ten times or more. The chain couples TRBV20-1 to TRBJ2-7, with TRBD2 identical over 8 bases. CDR3 length: 14 residues. Per the germline V gene, CDR1 is DFQATT and CDR2 is SNEGSKA (reference sequence). The junction had 8 bases not matched to a gene; V was cut back by 0 bases and J by 7 bases. The CDR3 DNA is TGCAGTGCTAGAGATTTCAGACGGGAGGGAGAGCAGTACTTC. Translation: CSARDFRREGEQYF.

This clonotype showed up just a few times. V gene TRBV30 combines with J gene TRBJ2-3; the D gene is possibly TRBD2 (5 bases). The V and J ends lost 0 bases and 2 bases respectively, with 15 bases between them. CDR1 and CDR2 (germline): GTSNPN, SVGIG (reference sequence). CDR3 length: 16 residues. The CDR3 sequence: CAWSVPLADHTDTQYF. The CDR3 DNA is TGTGCCTGGAGTGTACCCCTAGCCGATCACACAGATACGCAGTATTTT.

This clonotype showed up just a few times. The V gene is TRBV11-2, the J gene TRBJ1-5, with D uncertain. This CDR3 spans 12 amino acids. The germline gives CDR1 SGHAT, CDR2 FQNNGV. Trimming took 5 bases from V and 7 from J, leaving 9 bases between them. The CDR3 protein is CASSTENQPQHF. CDR3 nucleotide sequence: TGTGCCAGCAGCACCGAAAACCAGCCCCAGCATTTT. Combining the CDR3 with reference TRBV11-2 and TRBJ1-5 gives the whole variable domain EAGVAQSPRYKIIEKRQSVAFWCNPISGHATLYWYQQILGQGPKLLIQFQNNGVVDDSQLPKDRFSAERLKGVDSTLKIQPAKLEDSAVYLCASSTENQPQHFGDGTRLSIL.

This clonotype was seen a few times. The chain carries TRBV7-9 and TRBJ2-1; no clear D gene. V dropped 1 base and J dropped 3 bases, with 4 bases sitting between them. The length of the CDR3 is 13 residues. CDR1 is SEHNR, CDR2 FQNEAQ, per germline (reference sequence). In DNA form, the CDR3 reads TGTGCCAGCAGCTTAGGGGACTACAATGAGCAGTTCTTC. Translating it yields CASSLGDYNEQFF.

The chain recombines TRBV7-2 with TRBJ2-6, with a weak D call TRBD1 (5 bases). The CDR3 consists of 16 residues. The germline V gene has CDR1 SGHTA and CDR2 FQGNSA. The germline V and J ends were trimmed by 3 bases and 2 bases, with 11 bases remaining between them. The CDR3 nucleotides are TGTGCCAGCAGCTTGAGCAGGGATCCTGGGGCCAACGTCCTGACTTTC. Encoded protein: CASSLSRDPGANVLTF.

This clonotype was picked up many times. This chain connects TRBV20-1 to TRBJ2-4; a possible D gene is TRBD1 (5 bases). Germline V gives CDR1 DFQATT, CDR2 SNEGSKA (reference sequence). CDR3 length: 13 residues. V was clipped by 6 bases and J by 8 bases, with 17 bases between them. CDR3 nucleotides: TGCAGTGCAGCAGGACACCTTTTGGACATTCAGTACTTC. Protein product: CSAAGHLLDIQYF.

There are many counts of this clonotype. This sequence joins TRBV29-1 and TRBJ2-2; 10 bases map to TRBD1. This CDR3 contains 13 residues. Per the germline V gene, CDR1 is SQVTM and CDR2 is ANQGSEA. Trimming took 7 bases from V and 6 from J; bases not matched to a gene: 5. The CDR3 DNA reads TGCAGCGCCGGGACAGGGGATCCCGGGGAGCTGTTTTTT. Its translation: CSAGTGDPGELFF.

This clonotype showed up just a few times. The genes are TRBV12-5 and TRBJ1-5; the match to TRBD1 covers 7 bases. CDR3 size: 15 residues. Looked up from germline, CDR1 is LGHNT and CDR2 is FRNRAP. J gave up 3 bases and V 1 base, and 3 bases lay outside the gene matches. CDR3 amino acids: CASGLGTGTNQPQHF. CDR3 DNA sequence: TGTGCTAGTGGTTTGGGGACAGGCACCAATCAGCCCCAGCATTTT.

This clonotype was seen only once. The rearrangement joins TRBV10-2 to TRBJ1-5, with unresolved D. Germline CDR1 WSHSY, CDR2 SAAADI. V gave up 3 bases and J gave up 1 base, with 7 bases separating them. The CDR3 has 14 residues. The CDR3 region is CASSDNGSNQPQHF. As DNA, the CDR3 is TGCGCCAGCAGTGACAACGGGAGCAATCAGCCCCAGCATTTT.

Many counts were recorded for this clonotype. The chain carries TRBV20-1 and TRBJ2-3, with 7 bases identical to TRBD2. The CDR3 length is 15 residues. The V segment lost 3 bases and the J segment 3 bases; nucleotides outside the gene matches: 9. Germline V gene lookup returns CDR1 DFQATT and CDR2 SNEGSKA (reference sequence). CDR3 region: CSASFQRDYTDTQYF. The CDR3 DNA reads TGCAGTGCTAGTTTCCAGCGGGACTATACAGATACGCAGTATTTT.

This clonotype was counted many times. This chain uses TRBV6-2 or TRBV6-3 with TRBJ1-5; 8 nucleotides line up with TRBD1. This CDR3 is built from 15 residues. J was trimmed by 5 bases and V by 3 bases; bases with no gene match: 6. CDR1 MNHEY and CDR2 SVGEGT come from the germline V gene. The DNA for the CDR3 is TGTGCCAGCAGTTATGGACAGGGACTGGATCAGCCCCAGCATTTT. Translation gives CASSYGQGLDQPQHF.

The sample holds a few counts of this clonotype. The J gene is TRBJ2-3, the V gene TRBV29-1; no clear D gene. CDR1 and CDR2 (germline): SQVTM, ANQGSEA. The V gene lost 8 bases and the J gene lost 1 base, with 10 bases spanning the gap. The CDR3 is 12 amino acids. The CDR3 DNA follows: TGCAGCATAGTGGGCGGCACAGATACGCAGTATTTT. Its protein product is CSIVGGTDTQYF.

This clonotype appeared a few times. The chain carries TRBV7-9 and TRBJ2-5; 10 bases align to TRBD2. Trimming took 2 bases from V and 3 from J; bases not matched to a gene: 3. Germline-derived CDR1 and CDR2 are SEHNR and FQNEAQ (reference sequence). There are 15 residues in the CDR3. Here the CDR3 reads CASSLSLAGEETQYF. The CDR3 nucleotides are TGTGCCAGCAGCTTAAGCCTAGCGGGAGAAGAGACCCAGTACTTC.

The chain couples TRBV5-1 to TRBJ2-1, with D tentatively TRBD2 (5 bases). The germline CDR1 and CDR2 sequences are SGHRS and YFSETQ. V was trimmed by 0 bases and J by 15 bases, leaving 13 bases between them. This CDR3 region has 12 residues. CDR3 residues: CASSLETATRFF. In DNA form, the CDR3 reads TGCGCCAGCAGCTTGGAGACGGCTACTAGGTTCTTC.

The rearrangement links TRBV24-1 to TRBJ2-5, with TRBD1 matching 7 bases. Germline V gives CDR1 KGHDR, CDR2 SFDVKD. The ends lost 3 bases at V and 5 bases at J; junction bases unmatched: 8. This CDR3 has 15 amino acids. The CDR3 DNA is TGTGCCACCAGTGATCGAGGGGGCGGCGGGGAGACCCAGTACTTC. Protein sequence: CATSDRGGGGETQYF.

The chain links TRBV15 to TRBJ2-2; D might be TRBD2 (5 bases). The germline V and J ends were trimmed by 0 bases and 2 bases, with 10 bases remaining between them. The CDR3 totals 16 residues. CDR1 and CDR2 from the germline V gene are LNHNV and YYDKDF (reference sequence). The CDR3 region is CATSREGLINTGELFF. The CDR3 coding sequence is TGTGCCACCAGCAGAGAAGGACTGATAAACACCGGGGAGCTGTTTTTT.

V usage is TRBV28 and J usage is TRBJ2-5, with D perhaps given as TRBD1 or TRBD2 (5 bases each). Per the germline V gene, CDR1 is MDHEN and CDR2 is SYDVKM. V lost 2 bases to trimming and J lost 5 bases, with 15 bases between them. The CDR3 runs to 15 residues. The CDR3 protein is CASSLGGILEETQYF. CDR3 DNA: TGTGCCAGCAGTTTAGGGGGTATCTTAGAGGAGACCCAGTACTTC.

This clonotype was found many times. The chain recombines TRBV7-8 with TRBJ1-1; D is possibly TRBD1 (5 bases). Trimming cost V 1 base and J 3 bases, with 30 bases left between them. The germline V gene has CDR1 SGHVS and CDR2 FQNEAQ. This CDR3 is 21 amino acids long. CDR3 sequence: CASSLGGQLVALGATYTEAFF. CDR3 DNA: TGTGCCAGCAGCTTAGGGGGCCAGCTGGTGGCCCTCGGAGCAACGTACACTGAAGCTTTCTTT.

This clonotype was counted a few times. CDR3 nucleotide sequence: TGTGCCAGCAGTGAAAGACAGGGCCAGAGGCAGTACTTC. Its translation is CASSERQGQRQYF. V and J are TRBV2 and TRBJ2-7; 7 nucleotides align to TRBD1. This CDR3 contains 13 residues. V shed 2 bases and J 9 bases; nucleotides not matched to a gene: 7. The germline V gene encodes CDR1 SNHLY and CDR2 FYNNEI.